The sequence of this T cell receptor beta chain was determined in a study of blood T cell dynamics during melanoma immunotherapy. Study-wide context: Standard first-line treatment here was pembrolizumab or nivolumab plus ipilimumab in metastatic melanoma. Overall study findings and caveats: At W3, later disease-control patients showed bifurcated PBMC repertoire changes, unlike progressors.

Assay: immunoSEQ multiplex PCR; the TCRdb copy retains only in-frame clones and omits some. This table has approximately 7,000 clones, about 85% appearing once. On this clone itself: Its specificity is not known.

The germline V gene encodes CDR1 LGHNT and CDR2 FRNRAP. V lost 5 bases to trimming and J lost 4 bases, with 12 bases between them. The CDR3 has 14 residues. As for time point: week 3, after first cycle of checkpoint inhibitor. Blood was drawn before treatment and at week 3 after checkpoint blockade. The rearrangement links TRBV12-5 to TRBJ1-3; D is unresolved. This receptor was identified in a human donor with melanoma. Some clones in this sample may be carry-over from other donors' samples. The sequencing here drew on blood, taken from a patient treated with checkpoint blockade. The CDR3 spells CASGQGYEGNTIYF. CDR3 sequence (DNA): TGTGCTAGTGGTCAAGGGTATGAGGGAAACACCATATATTTT. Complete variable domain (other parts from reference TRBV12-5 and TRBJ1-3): DARVTQTPRHKVTEMGQEVTMRCQPILGHNTVFWYRQTMMQGLELLAYFRNRAPLDDSGMPKDRFSAEMPDATLATLKIQPSEPRDSAVYFCASGQGYEGNTIYFGEGSWLTVV.